Shown below are 24 T cell receptor beta chains from a single sample sequenced in a study of cytomegalovirus exposure and HLA in healthy donors. The PCR was carried out with 60 Vbeta primers and 13 Jbeta primers. The repertoire was sequenced with immunoSEQ multiplex PCR; TCRdb's copy has only in-frame clones and lacks some. The sample lists roughly 170,000 clones, 65% to 90% seen once, with more than 0.95% in the top ten. Sequenced sample: PBMCs. The receptors were sampled from a girl aged 2 to 10 in good health and CMV-seropositive.

This chain links TRBV6-5 with TRBJ2-3, with 7 bases that match TRBD1. V was pared by 7 bases and J by 2 bases, with 9 bases of the junction left unmatched. CDR3 length: 15 residues. The V gene's germline CDR1 is MNHEY and CDR2 SVGAGI. The CDR3 nucleotides read TGTGCCAGCAAGGCAGGGGGAGCCTTCACAGATACGCAGTATTTT. Its translation is CASKAGGAFTDTQYF.

This chain connects TRBV4-2 to TRBJ1-1, with TRBD1 as a possible D gene (6 bases). The ends were cut back, 4 bases at V and 5 bases at J, with 17 bases in the middle. This CDR3 has 15 amino acids. From germline, CDR1 is LGHNA and CDR2 YNFKEQ. The CDR3 coding sequence is TGTGCCAGCAGCCCAGGGTCAGGGGCCGGGACTGAAGCTTTCTTT. This codes for CASSPGSGAGTEAFF.

The J gene is TRBJ1-2, the V gene TRBV5-1; TRBD1 matches 8 bases. The CDR3 sequence is 16 residues long. Germline V gene lookup returns CDR1 SGHRS and CDR2 YFSETQ. The ends lost 4 bases at V and 4 bases at J; junction bases unmatched: 12. CDR3 loop: CASSRNPQGASYGYTF. The DNA of the CDR3 is TGCGCCAGCAGCCGTAATCCTCAGGGGGCCAGCTATGGCTACACCTTC.

V and J are TRBV27 and TRBJ1-4, with D possibly being TRBD1 (5 bases). Looked up from germline, CDR1 is MNHEY and CDR2 is SMNVEV (reference sequence). The CDR3 has 14 residues. Trimming took 5 bases from V and 7 from J, leaving 14 bases between them. This CDR3 reads CASSLSKGAEKLFF. As DNA, the CDR3 is TGTGCCAGCAGTCTCAGCAAAGGGGCTGAAAAACTGTTTTTT.

V is TRBV6-6 and J is TRBJ2-5; 9 bases are shared with TRBD2. The J call may be faulty, since TRBJ2-7 better matches the DNA end. Germline lookup yields CDR1 MNHNY and CDR2 SVGAGI (reference sequence). The CDR3 contains 13 residues. CDR3 nucleotides: TGTGCCAGCAGACTGGGACTAGCCAACGAGCAGTACTTC. Amino acids: CASRLGLANEQYF.

This clone was observed a single time. The chain employs TRBV4-1 and TRBJ2-4, with 9 nucleotides matching TRBD2. Germline CDR1 and CDR2: MGHRA and YSYEKL. V was clipped by 1 base and J by 1 base; unmatched bases: 8. The CDR3 has 18 residues. For the CDR3, the DNA is TGCGCCAGCAGCCAAGGACTTGCGAGCGGGAGGGCCAAAAACATTCAGTACTTC. Protein: CASSQGLASGRAKNIQYF.

This chain links TRBV4-1 with TRBJ2-7; weak D call: TRBD1 (5 bases). V was cut by 3 bases and J by 4 bases, with 10 bases left in between. The CDR3 is 13 amino acids. Germline V gene sequence: CDR1 MGHRA, CDR2 YSYEKL. In DNA form, the CDR3 reads TGCGCCAGCAGCCACCCTCAGGGTTACGAGCAGTACTTC. Translation: CASSHPQGYEQYF.

This clone was found a few times. The V call is TRBV6-6, the J call TRBJ1-1; D is uncertain. Germline assignment: CDR1 MNHNY and CDR2 SVGAGI (reference sequence). The CDR3 totals 13 residues. The V end was cut by 0 bases, the J end by 1 base, with 3 bases between. The CDR3, as DNA: TGTGCCAGCAGTTACTCAGCGAACACTGAAGCTTTCTTT. Its translation is CASSYSANTEAFF.

V gene TRBV6-5 combines with J gene TRBJ2-1, with 9 nucleotides matching TRBD2. This CDR3 spans 15 amino acids. Germline-derived CDR1 and CDR2 are MNHEY and SVGAGI. V lost 2 bases and J lost 8; bases outside the gene matches: 7. This CDR3 is CASSYIGTSPHEQFF. The CDR3 region has the DNA TGTGCCAGCAGTTACATCGGGACTAGCCCCCATGAGCAGTTCTTC.

The gene calls are TRBV25-1 and TRBJ1-2, with TRBD1 as a possible D gene (5 bases). Germline CDR1 and CDR2: MGHDK and SYGVNS. The ends were cut back, 4 bases at V and 0 bases at J, with 9 bases in the middle. CDR3 size: 14 residues. This CDR3 is CASSVGASNYGYTF. Here the CDR3 DNA reads TGTGCCAGCAGTGTAGGGGCCTCTAACTATGGCTACACCTTC.

The chain carries TRBV7-3 and TRBJ2-1; TRBD2 agrees at 11 bases. From germline, CDR1 is SGHTA and CDR2 FQGTGA. The CDR3 runs 16 residues. The trim removed 4 bases at V and 1 base at J, leaving 3 bases unmatched. In DNA, the CDR3 is TGTGCCAGCAGCTCACTAGCGGGAGTATCCTACAATGAGCAGTTCTTC. This sequence encodes CASSSLAGVSYNEQFF.

This clone appeared a few times. This chain joins TRBV5-1 and TRBJ1-1, with a weak D call TRBD1 (5 bases). The CDR3 extends over 12 amino acids. The germline V and J ends were trimmed by 5 bases and 5 bases, with 10 bases remaining between them. Germline assignment: CDR1 SGHRS and CDR2 YFSETQ. This CDR3 reads CASRGERTEAFF. The CDR3 DNA is TGCGCCAGCAGAGGGGAACGGACTGAAGCTTTCTTT.

V usage is TRBV6-5 and J usage is TRBJ1-2; perhaps TRBD1 as D (5 bases). This CDR3 spans 15 amino acids. The V end was cut by 5 bases, the J end by 4 bases, with 17 bases between. Germline CDR1 reads MNHEY; CDR2 reads SVGAGI. The CDR3 region is CASSPQAGVFYGYTF. The CDR3 DNA is TGTGCCAGCAGTCCCCAGGCGGGGGTTTTCTATGGCTACACCTTC.

The gene calls are TRBV10-1 and TRBJ2-3; no firm D call. The V gene lost 10 bases and the J gene lost 6 bases, with 8 bases spanning the gap. Germline CDR1 and CDR2: WNHNN and SYGVQD (reference sequence). This CDR3 has 10 amino acids. The CDR3 region is CANLRDTQYF. The CDR3 region has the DNA TGCGCCAACCTACGGGATACGCAGTATTTT.

The chain uses TRBV29-1 and TRBJ2-7; TRBD2 agrees at 7 bases. Germline V gene sequence: CDR1 SQVTM, CDR2 ANQGSEA. The CDR3 has 13 residues. Unmatched junction bases numbered 5, after V lost 4 bases and J lost 2 bases. The CDR3 here is CSVGSSGAYEQYF. The CDR3, as DNA: TGCAGCGTTGGGTCTAGCGGAGCCTACGAGCAGTACTTC.

The rearrangement links TRBV5-6 to TRBJ2-7; 7 bases are shared with TRBD2. CDR3 size: 16 residues. CDR1 is SGHDT, CDR2 YYEEEE, per germline. V was clipped by 3 bases and J by 0 bases; unmatched bases: 9. The CDR3 DNA reads as TGTGCCAGCAGCTCCTATCCCACTAGCGCCTCCTACGAGCAGTACTTC. Its protein is CASSSYPTSASYEQYF.

This sequence joins TRBV6-5 and TRBJ1-1; possibly TRBD1 for D (6 bases). Germline loops: CDR1 MNHEY, CDR2 SVGAGI. V was trimmed by 0 bases and J by 3 bases, leaving 11 bases between them. CDR3 length equals 15 residues. CDR3 protein: CASSYSGGRDTEAFF. CDR3 in DNA: TGTGCCAGCAGTTACTCCGGGGGGCGGGACACTGAAGCTTTCTTT.

The sample holds a few counts of this clone. V is TRBV7-9 and J is TRBJ2-7, with TRBD2 identical over 7 bases. CDR1 and CDR2 from the germline V gene are SEHNR and FQNEAQ (reference sequence). The ends lost 5 bases at V and 3 bases at J; junction bases unmatched: 10. The CDR3 is made up of 15 amino acids. This chain's CDR3 is CASSGLADQNYEQYF. The CDR3 DNA reads as TGTGCCAGCAGCGGCCTAGCGGATCAGAACTACGAGCAGTACTTC. Full variable domain (rest looked up from reference TRBV7-9 and TRBJ2-7): DTGVSQNPRHKITKRGQNVTFRCDPISEHNRLYWYRQTLGQGPEFLTYFQNEAQLEKSRLLSDRFSAERPKGSFSTLEIQRTEQGDSAMYLCASSGLADQNYEQYFGPGTRLTVT.

The genes are TRBV10-3 and TRBJ1-2; unclear D gene. Between the trimmed V and J ends, which lost 11 bases and 7 bases, there was a span of 14 bases. Germline lookup yields CDR1 ENHRY and CDR2 SYGVKD. The CDR3 contains 11 residues. As DNA, the CDR3 is TGTGCCGCGGGCCGTGTAGCTGGCTACACCTTC. This translates into CAAGRVAGYTF.

This chain connects TRBV7-3 to TRBJ2-2; 8 bases line up with TRBD2. The V gene end was trimmed by 3 bases and the J gene end by 5 bases; junction bases not matched to a gene: 5. CDR1 SGHTA and CDR2 FQGTGA come from the germline V gene. CDR3 size: 15 residues. The CDR3 spells CASSFGRLATGELFF. The CDR3 DNA sequence: TGTGCCAGCAGCTTCGGACGACTAGCGACCGGGGAGCTGTTTTTT. Drawing the rest from reference TRBV7-3 and TRBJ2-2, the complete variable domain is GAGVSQTPSNKVTEKGKYVELRCDPISGHTALYWYRQSLGQGPEFLIYFQGTGAADDSGLPNDRFFAVRPEGSVSTLKIQRTERGDSAVYLCASSFGRLATGELFFGEGSRLTVL.

This chain connects TRBV2 to TRBJ2-1; the match to TRBD2 covers 8 bases. CDR1 and CDR2 from the germline V gene are SNHLY and FYNNEI. The J segment lost 3 bases and the V segment lost 2 bases, leaving 9 bases of the junction unmatched. The CDR3 has 17 amino acids. CDR3 protein: CASSEWGRGGVYNEQFF. DNA for the CDR3: TGTGCCAGCAGTGAATGGGGTCGGGGGGGCGTCTACAATGAGCAGTTCTTC.

The chain carries TRBV6-1 and TRBJ2-1, with 11 bases aligning to TRBD2. The CDR3 runs 15 residues. From germline, CDR1 is MNHNS and CDR2 SASEGT. The V and J ends lost 6 bases and 6 bases, in that order; junction bases with no gene match: 7. CDR3 sequence reads: CASSQLAGGLNEQFF. In DNA form, the CDR3 reads TGTGCCAGCAGCCAATTAGCGGGGGGGCTCAATGAGCAGTTCTTC.

The gene calls are TRBV5-1 and TRBJ1-1; D is perhaps TRBD1 (5 bases). The CDR3 runs to 13 residues. Germline-derived CDR1 and CDR2 are SGHRS and YFSETQ. Between the trimmed V and J ends, which lost 5 bases and 3 bases, there was a span of 11 bases. In nucleotides, the CDR3 is TGCGCCAGCAGTCCCGACAGATACACTGAAGCTTTCTTT. As protein: CASSPDRYTEAFF.

The chain recombines TRBV5-1 with TRBJ1-5; 9 bases line up with TRBD1. CDR3 length equals 15 residues. CDR1 and CDR2 from the germline V gene are SGHRS and YFSETQ. V trimming: 4 bases; J trimming: 5 bases; junction bases outside the gene matches: 7. The CDR3 loop reads CASSPGQGLYQPQHF. CDR3 sequence (DNA): TGCGCCAGCAGCCCGGGACAGGGTTTGTATCAGCCCCAGCATTTT.